Shown below are 2 T cell receptor beta chains from a single sample sequenced in a study of T cells of healthy individuals. TCRdb independently ran MiXCR on the 5' RACE reads; one entry per CDR3 protein. The data show about 41,000 distinct CDR3 sequences, about 4.5% seen once. Every receptor here comes from a human donor in good health.

This clonotype has only a few counts. The gene calls are TRBV12-3 or TRBV12-4 and TRBJ1-1, with a weak D call TRBD1 (5 bases). The CDR3 has 16 residues. V was cut by 0 bases and J by 3 bases, with 14 bases left in between. CDR3 in DNA: TGTGCCAGCAGTTTAGCGCTTTGGGGGGAATACACTGAAGCTTTCTTT. It codes for CASSLALWGEYTEAFF.

Relative to its sample, this clonotype is medium-sized. The chain has TRBV20-1 and TRBJ2-1; D ambiguous. With 5 bases removed from V and 7 bases from J, the gap between germline ends came to 12 bases. The CDR3 runs 12 residues. Germline lookup yields CDR1 DFQATT and CDR2 SNEGSKA (reference sequence). DNA for the CDR3: TGCAGTGCTCCGGCTGTTCGGAATGAGCAGTTCTTC. Its translation: CSAPAVRNEQFF.